This T cell receptor beta chain was found in a study of blood T cell repertoires in COVID-19. In the study overall: Whether acute or convalescent, the COVID-19 samples came from the United States, Italy and Spain.

Between the trimmed V and J ends, which lost 6 bases and 2 bases, there was a span of 18 bases. This CDR3 region has 16 residues. In germline, CDR1 is MGHDK, CDR2 SYGVNS. TCRdb's copy holds only in-frame clones and misses some; the assay was immunoSEQ multiplex PCR. Seen here are a few hundred thousand clones, around 84% observed once, and the top ten hold roughly 20%. Sample: PBMCs or T cells enriched from blood (not recorded which). The chain joins TRBV25-1 to TRBJ2-3, with D possibly matching TRBD2 (6 bases). The TCR originated in a man in his forties who had recovered from COVID-19. CDR3 coding DNA: TGTGCCAGCAGCCCGGGACTCAATGCCCCCACAGATACGCAGTATTTT. This codes for CASSPGLNAPTDTQYF.